This T cell receptor (beta chain) was sequenced in a study of blood T cell repertoires in COVID-19. Study information: Sources were T cells, B-cell-depleted T cells, or PBMCs; the material itself was cDNA or gDNA.

How the authors handled the data: Amplification of reference gene primers was used by the study to estimate nucleated cell counts. This table comes from immunoSEQ multiplex PCR, and its TCRdb copy is limited to in-frame clones, with some not included. V, J and clone size are taken as reported in that table, and D and trimming were inferred from the DNA itself. The sample has just over 300,000 clones; around 86% are singletons. CDR3 length equals 15 residues. Trimming stripped 0 bases from V and 3 bases from J, with 9 bases between. Germline V lookup: CDR1 SEHNR, CDR2 FQNEAQ (reference sequence). This clone was seen a few times. Cohort allocation depended upon clinical history that participants reported. What the recovered Cohort 3 donors had was two negative PCRs, clearance, or symptom resolution.

This rearrangement joins TRBV7-9 to TRBJ1-3, with D tentatively TRBD1 (6 bases). Material for sequencing was PBMCs or T cells enriched from blood (not recorded which). The clonotype originates from a man in his thirties or forties who had recovered from COVID-19. The CDR3: CASSLATGNGNTIYF. CDR3 sequence (DNA): TGTGCCAGCAGCTTAGCTACAGGGAATGGAAACACCATATATTTT.